This TCR beta chain derives from a study of CD8+ T cells in alopecia areata. Study-wide background: People stayed on tofacitinib for 6 to 18 months, then stopped the drug for 6 months.

Sequencing relied on a cDNA template that was reverse transcribed from extracted RNA. Profiled with immunoSEQ multiplex PCR; TCRdb holds only in-frame clones, not every one. The sample lists roughly 210,000 clones; around two fifths were seen once. Treatment described: oral pan-JAK inhibitor, 5-10 mg twice daily. CDR3 length equals 15 residues. V was clipped by 5 bases and J by 3 bases, with 17 bases between them. Germline V gene sequence: CDR1 SGHAT, CDR2 FQNNGV. The table lists this clone with a few counts. Specimen: CD4+ T cells sorted from blood, collected at roughly week 38, from a patient treated with tofacitinib. The chain employs TRBV11-2 and TRBJ2-7; TRBD1 might be the D (5 bases). The sequence came from a human donor with alopecia areata. Here the CDR3 reads CASSASRVESYEQYF. The CDR3 DNA is TGTGCCAGCAGCGCATCCAGGGTAGAGAGCTACGAGCAGTACTTC.